A selection of T cell receptor beta chains follows, all from one sample in a study of PD-1 blockade in classical Hodgkin lymphoma. Sequencing used immunoSEQ multiplex PCR; TCRdb keeps in-frame clones, though not all of them. The data show 20,000 to 25,000 clones, with approximately 93% seen just once and about 4.3% held by the top ten. Source material: peripheral blood mononuclear cells (PBMCs). The receptors shown here come from a human donor with classical Hodgkin lymphoma. Both conserved end residues are part of each CDR3. Fields, in order: CDR3 DNA, CDR3 protein, J gene, clone size, V gene, D gene, CDR3 length. The D gene is left open where the match is weak. Size values are once, few and many counts, or a class for expanded clones, and some rows have none.

TGTGCCAGCCGCGTGGGGATTTCTGGAAACACCATATATTTT CASRVGISGNTIYF TRBJ1-3 NA TRBV2 NA 14
TGCAGTGCTAGAGATGGGCACACCATATATTTT CSARDGHTIYF TRBJ1-3 NA TRBV20-1 NA 11
TGCGCCAGCAGCCAAGCCGGGACGCCAAACCGCTATGGCTACACCTTC CASSQAGTPNRYGYTF TRBJ1-2 NA TRBV4-3 NA 16
TGTGCCAGCGGACCAATGAAGCCCCAGCATTTT CASGPMKPQHF TRBJ1-5 few TRBV27 NA 11
TGTGCCAGCAGCTTAGCGAGGGGTCAGCCCCAGCATTTT CASSLARGQPQHF TRBJ1-5 once TRBV7-9 NA 13
TGTGCCAGCAGTAGAAGCTCCTATAATTCACCCCTCCACTTT CASSRSSYNSPLHF TRBJ1-6 NA TRBV6-5 NA 14
TGTGCCAGCAGCTTAACAGCGGGTAGCGTGAGCACAGATACGCAGTATTTT CASSLTAGSVSTDTQYF TRBJ2-3 once TRBV7-3 NA 17
TGTGCCAGCAGACGACTAGCGACCGGGGAGCTGTTTTTT CASRRLATGELFF TRBJ2-2 NA TRBV2 TRBD2 13
TGTGCCAGCAGCTTGGTGGGGGGAGGTCAGCCCCAGCATTTT CASSLVGGGQPQHF TRBJ1-5 NA TRBV5-6 NA 14
TGTGCCAGCAGCGTAGGGGGGACATCCCCATATACGCAGTATTTT CASSVGGTSPYTQYF TRBJ2-3 NA TRBV9 NA 15
TGTGCCATTCTCGGTCGGGACAACACAGATACGCAGTATTTT CAILGRDNTDTQYF TRBJ2-3 NA TRBV2 NA 14
TGTGTCTGGAGTGAACCGGGGACTGGGATAGAGCAGTTCTTC CVWSEPGTGIEQFF TRBJ2-1 NA TRBV30 NA 14
TGCGCCAGCCACCACGACAGGCCCTCTCGGAATGAGCAGTTCTTC CASHHDRPSRNEQFF TRBJ2-1 once TRBV10-2 NA 15
TGTGCCAGCACGGCAGGGGGCTGGGAAGCTTTCTTT CASTAGGWEAFF TRBJ1-1 NA TRBV28 TRBD1 12
TGCGCCAGCAGCCAAGAGGGACAGGGGGCCAGAAACACCATATATTTT CASSQEGQGARNTIYF TRBJ1-3 once TRBV4-3 TRBD1 16
TGTGCCAGCAGCCCTGACAGTTATCAGCCCCAGCATTTT CASSPDSYQPQHF TRBJ1-5 NA TRBV7-9 NA 13
TGTGCCAGCAGCCCCCCTAGCGGGATTGCCTACGAGCAGTACTTC CASSPPSGIAYEQYF TRBJ2-7 NA TRBV7-6 TRBD2 15
TGTGCCAGCAGCCCCGGGGGGGGTGGTAATGAGCAGTTCTTC CASSPGGGGNEQFF TRBJ2-1 NA TRBV9 TRBD2 14
TGCGCCAGCAGCGAAGAGGCGGAGTACGAGCAGTACTTC CASSEEAEYEQYF TRBJ2-7 NA TRBV4-1 NA 13
TGTGCCAGCAGCGCAGGGAGGCTAGCGGGAGGATCAGATACGCAGTATTTT CASSAGRLAGGSDTQYF TRBJ2-3 NA TRBV7-8 TRBD2 17
TGTGCCTGGGGGGGGAATAGCTACGAGCAGTACTTC CAWGGNSYEQYF TRBJ2-7 NA TRBV30 NA 12
TGTGCCAGCAGCTTACGTAGGGCTAGCGGGAGCAATGAGCAGTTCTTC CASSLRRASGSNEQFF TRBJ2-1 NA TRBV7-2 TRBD2 16
TGTGCCATCAGTTCTCTCGGGCATATCAACCAGCCCCAGCATTTT CAISSLGHINQPQHF TRBJ1-5 once TRBV10-3 NA 15
TGTGCCAGCAGCCTGGGAGGGAATGAAAAACTGTTTTTT CASSLGGNEKLFF TRBJ1-4 NA TRBV9 NA 13
TGTGCCAGCAGCTTCGAGCCAACTGTTGAAGCTTTCTTT CASSFEPTVEAFF TRBJ1-1 NA TRBV7-8 NA 13
TGTGCCTTCCGGACTAGCGGGATTGAGCAGTTCTTC CAFRTSGIEQFF TRBJ2-1 NA TRBV30 TRBD2 12
TGTGCCAGCTCACCTTCTAAAGTACATCCACCCCTCCACTTT CASSPSKVHPPLHF TRBJ1-6 NA TRBV18 NA 14
TGTGCCAGCAGTTACGGCCCCTCCGGGGAGCTGTTTTTT CASSYGPSGELFF TRBJ2-2 NA TRBV6-5 NA 13
TGTGCCAGCAGCCTTCGGGACAGGGACGGCGAGCAGTACTTC CASSLRDRDGEQYF TRBJ2-7 NA TRBV7-9 TRBD1 14
TGTGCCTGGAGTGGACGAGCTGAAGCTTTCTTT CAWSGRAEAFF TRBJ1-1 NA TRBV30 NA 11
TGTGCCAGCAGAACCCCCTGGGCAGGCGGGCATCAGCCCCAGCATTTT CASRTPWAGGHQPQHF TRBJ1-5 NA TRBV9 NA 16
TGTGCCAGCAGCTTAAACGCGGGCACCATATATTTT CASSLNAGTIYF TRBJ1-3 NA TRBV7-9 NA 12
TGTGCCAGCAGTTTATACGGGGAGCTGTTTTTT CASSLYGELFF TRBJ2-2 NA TRBV27 NA 11
TGTGCCAGCAGCAAAGGCGGCAGCTTAGAGACAGATACGCAGTATTTT CASSKGGSLETDTQYF TRBJ2-3 NA TRBV21-1 NA 16
TGTGCCATCAGTGAGTCGAGCGGGGGACCACTTAATTCACCCCTCCACTTT CAISESSGGPLNSPLHF TRBJ1-6 NA TRBV10-3 NA 17
TGCGCCAGCAGCTTTAGCGGGAGCTCCTACGAGCAGTACTTC CASSFSGSSYEQYF TRBJ2-7 NA TRBV5-1 TRBD2 14
TGTGCCAGCAGCCCCCGTTGGACTAGCAGCTACGAGCAGTACTTC CASSPRWTSSYEQYF TRBJ2-7 NA TRBV9 TRBD2 15
TGTGCCAGCAGCGGAGTGGGGACAGGCCATGGCTACACCTTC CASSGVGTGHGYTF TRBJ1-2 NA TRBV7-9 TRBD1 14
TGTGCCAGCATTCAAGCCGGCTCTGGAAACACCATATATTTT CASIQAGSGNTIYF TRBJ1-3 NA TRBV6-5 NA 14
TGTGCCAGCAGCTTACAGGGTTATAATTCACCCCTCCACTTT CASSLQGYNSPLHF TRBJ1-6 NA TRBV7-6 NA 14
TGTGCCAGTAGTATGGGACAGAGGAACCAGCCCCAGCATTTT CASSMGQRNQPQHF TRBJ1-5 NA TRBV19 TRBD1 14
TGCGCCAGCAGCCCCTCTCCGGGACGCTTTGCCGCTTTCTTT CASSPSPGRFAAFF TRBJ1-1 NA TRBV4-3 NA 14
TGTGCCAGCGGGGGTAATGGCTACACCTTC CASGGNGYTF TRBJ1-2 NA TRBV9 NA 10
TGTGCCAGCAACACTAACACCGGGGAGCTGTTTTTT CASNTNTGELFF TRBJ2-2 NA TRBV11-3 NA 12
TGCGCCAGCAGCCACAGGGTTATCAATCAGCCCCAGCATTTT CASSHRVINQPQHF TRBJ1-5 NA TRBV4-1 NA 14